This T cell receptor (beta chain) originates from a study of OX40 agonist ivuxolimab in advanced cancers. Study-wide background: Every patient in dose escalation had hepatocellular carcinoma, melanoma, renal cell or head and neck cancer.

Findings and caveats of the study: CD4+ and CD8+ T cells in blood underwent clonal expansion by week 6 at 0.1 to 3.0 mg/kg.

Method: immunoSEQ multiplex PCR; TCRdb's copy keeps in-frame clones and lacks some. The sample shows about 88,000 clones, 85% of them seen only once. The CDR3 contains 15 residues. Trimming removed 5 bases from V and 0 bases from J, with 11 bases in between. Germline assignment: CDR1 SGHVS and CDR2 FQNEAQ. On this clone: The antigen remains unidentified.

Material: CD4+ or CD8+ T cells sorted from blood, obtained in a trial of the OX40 agonist ivuxolimab. The chain carries TRBV7-8 and TRBJ2-4; the D is unclear. This TCR was sampled from an adult with an advanced solid tumor such as melanoma, head and neck, liver or kidney cancer. The CDR3 bases are TGTGCCAGCAGCACGGTAGGGCTAGCCAAAAACATTCAGTACTTC. This encodes CASSTVGLAKNIQYF.